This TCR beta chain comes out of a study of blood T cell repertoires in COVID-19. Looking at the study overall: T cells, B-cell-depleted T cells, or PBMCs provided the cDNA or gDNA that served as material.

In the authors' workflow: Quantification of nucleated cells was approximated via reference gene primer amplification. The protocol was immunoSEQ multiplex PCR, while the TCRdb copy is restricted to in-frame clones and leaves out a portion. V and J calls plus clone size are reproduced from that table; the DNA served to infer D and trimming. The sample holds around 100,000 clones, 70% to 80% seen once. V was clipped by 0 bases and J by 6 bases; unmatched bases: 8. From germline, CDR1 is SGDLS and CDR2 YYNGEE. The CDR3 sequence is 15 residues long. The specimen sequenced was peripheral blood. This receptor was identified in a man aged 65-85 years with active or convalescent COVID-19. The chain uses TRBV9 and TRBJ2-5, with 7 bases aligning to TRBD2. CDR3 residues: CASSVGGGSQQTQYF. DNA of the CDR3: TGTGCCAGCAGCGTAGGGGGCGGGAGCCAGCAGACCCAGTACTTC.